This T cell receptor (beta chain) was documented in a study of T-cell reconstitution after alpha-beta-depleted transplantation in children. General study results and limits: After one year, T-cell counts and TCRbeta diversity mostly came from new T cells.

Preparation of the TCRbeta library was carried out with unique molecular identifiers. TCRdb ran MiXCR on the PCR reads and lists one entry per CDR3 protein. The table includes roughly 100,000 distinct CDR3 sequences, 7.5% to 9% detected once. Concerning this clonotype itself: Its target is unknown.

The starting material was PBMCs, obtained before TCRalphabeta/CD19-depleted stem cell transplant. This clonotype originated in a boy aged 2 to 10 with acute lymphoblastic leukemia, due to receive a stem cell transplant.

The CDR3 protein is CASSLGDSPSYNEQFF. CDR3 DNA sequence: TGTGCCAGCAGCTTGGGGGACAGCCCCTCCTACAATGAGCAGTTCTTC. The V call is TRBV5-8, the J call TRBJ2-1, with 7 bases matching TRBD1. V lost 0 bases, J lost 0 bases, and 3 bases stayed unmatched. Looked up from germline, CDR1 is SGHTS and CDR2 is YDEGEE. This CDR3 region has 16 residues.